The 26 T cell receptor beta chains below come from one sample, sequenced in a study of cytomegalovirus exposure and HLA in healthy donors. The protocol was immunoSEQ multiplex PCR, while the TCRdb copy is restricted to in-frame clones and leaves out a portion. Among hundreds of thousands of clones listed, roughly 90% were seen once. Sequencing was done on a sample of PBMCs. All receptors derive from a woman aged 18 to 35 in good health and CMV-seronegative.

The CDR3 protein is CASSSPSDSSYNEQFF. As DNA, the CDR3 is TGTGCCAGCTCATCGCCTAGCGATAGCTCCTACAATGAGCAGTTCTTC. The gene calls are TRBV18 and TRBJ2-1; D is possibly TRBD2 (6 bases). V was shortened by 5 bases and J by 0 bases, with 14 bases between the two germline ends. Germline V gives CDR1 KGHSH, CDR2 LQKENI. The CDR3 length is 16 residues.

This clone was observed a handful of times. The V call is TRBV7-3, the J call TRBJ2-2, with a tentative D call TRBD2 (5 bases). From germline, CDR1 is SGHTA and CDR2 FQGTGA. Trimming removed 2 bases from V and 5 bases from J, with 15 bases in between. This CDR3 has 16 amino acids. CDR3 bases: TGTGCCAGCAGCTTAGGTTCCAGGACTCGGACCGGGGAGCTGTTTTTT. It translates to CASSLGSRTRTGELFF.

The chain carries TRBV6-1 and TRBJ1-1; TRBD1 is a possible D gene (6 bases). CDR3 length: 15 residues. Trimming took off 1 base at V and 4 bases at J, with 13 bases between the two ends. The V gene's germline CDR1 is MNHNS and CDR2 SASEGT. CDR3 loop: CASSEGGGRGTEAFF. The CDR3 coding sequence is TGTGCCAGCAGTGAAGGCGGGGGGCGAGGCACTGAAGCTTTCTTT.

In its sample, this clone was seen a few times. The identical CDR3 is also encoded by other nucleotide sequences in the sample. The V call is TRBV18, the J call TRBJ2-5; 9 bases map to TRBD1. The CDR3 spans 14 residues. Germline CDR1 is KGHSH and CDR2 is LQKENI. The trim removed 3 bases at V and 5 bases at J, leaving 4 bases unmatched. CDR3 sequence (DNA): TGTGCCAGCTCACCGGGACAGGGTGGGGAGACCCAGTACTTC. It codes for CASSPGQGGETQYF.

The chain joins TRBV5-6 to TRBJ2-3; the match to TRBD2 covers 12 bases. J lost 6 bases, V lost 4 bases, and 9 bases had no gene match. CDR3 length equals 16 residues. From germline, CDR1 is SGHDT and CDR2 YYEEEE. CDR3 protein: CASSTPGLAGLDTQYF. In nucleotides, the CDR3 is TGTGCCAGCAGCACGCCGGGACTAGCGGGCCTGGATACGCAGTATTTT.

V is TRBV23-1 and J is TRBJ1-6; weak D call: TRBD1 (5 bases). TRBV23-1 is flagged as an ORF with uncertain function. Trimming left V 9 bases short and J 10 bases short, with 19 bases between. CDR3 size: 14 residues. The CDR3: CARGYGGVHSPLHF. The DNA for the CDR3 is TGCGCCAGGGGGTATGGGGGGGTTCACTCACCCCTCCACTTT.

The rearrangement links TRBV2 to TRBJ1-1, with D maybe TRBD1 (6 bases). Trimming removed 4 bases at V and 2 bases at J, with 17 bases between. CDR3 length: 16 amino acids. The germline V gene encodes CDR1 SNHLY and CDR2 FYNNEI. In DNA form, the CDR3 reads TGTGCCAGCAGTGTACAGGGTATCATCACCAACACTGAAGCTTTCTTT. It encodes CASSVQGIITNTEAFF.

This clone was found once. The rearrangement joins TRBV5-4 to TRBJ2-7, with D maybe TRBD1 (5 bases). Germline CDR1 reads SGHNT; CDR2 reads YYREEE (reference sequence). This CDR3 has 15 residues. The V gene lost 2 bases and the J gene lost 1 base, with 13 bases spanning the gap. The CDR3 nucleotides are TGTGCCAGCAGCTTCCAGGGTCTGGGGTCCTACGAGCAGTACTTC. Amino acid sequence: CASSFQGLGSYEQYF.

This clone showed up just once. This chain uses TRBV7-9 with TRBJ2-5, with TRBD1 as a possible D gene (6 bases). Looked up from germline, CDR1 is SEHNR and CDR2 is FQNEAQ (reference sequence). The CDR3 loop spans 14 amino acids. Trimming cost V 5 bases and J 5 bases, with 15 bases left between them. As DNA, the CDR3 is TGTGCCAGCAGCCTTACGATTGGGGGCGAGACCCAGTACTTC. Translation: CASSLTIGGETQYF.

V and J are TRBV19 and TRBJ1-5, with 8 nucleotides matching TRBD1. The V gene's germline CDR1 is LNHDA and CDR2 SQIVND (reference sequence). With V trimmed by 3 bases and J by 4 bases, 5 bases remained unmatched. CDR3 length equals 15 residues. The CDR3 sequence: CASSIGDRPNQPQHF. CDR3 in DNA: TGTGCCAGTAGTATCGGGGACAGGCCGAATCAGCCCCAGCATTTT.

V is TRBV30 and J is TRBJ1-6, with a possible D match to TRBD1 (5 bases). This CDR3 comprises 12 residues. V lost 4 bases to trimming and J lost 9 bases, with 10 bases between them. Looked up from germline, CDR1 is GTSNPN and CDR2 is SVGIG (reference sequence). The CDR3 DNA reads as TGTGCCTGGAACCAGGGCGGTTCACCCCTCCACTTT. Amino acid sequence: CAWNQGGSPLHF.

The V and J genes are TRBV23-1 and TRBJ2-4; TRBD1 matches 8 bases. TRBV23-1 is placed among ORFs of uncertain function. J lost 4 bases, V lost 7 bases, and 12 bases had no gene match. The CDR3 length is 16 residues. The CDR3 spells CASTRDRRTPKNIQYF. CDR3 in DNA: TGCGCCAGCACCCGGGACAGGCGGACCCCGAAAAACATTCAGTACTTC.

V is TRBV5-8 and J is TRBJ1-2; tentative D call: TRBD1 (6 bases). The CDR3 runs 17 residues. V was clipped by 4 bases and J by 7 bases, with 26 bases between them. Germline assignment: CDR1 SGHTS and CDR2 YDEGEE. The CDR3 region has the DNA TGTGCCAGCAGCCCCCTCCAACAGGGTCCCCCGGGTCTTGGCTACACCTTC. Its protein is CASSPLQQGPPGLGYTF.

This clone was counted once. This CDR3 is CASSVETEYNEQFF. The CDR3 DNA follows: TGTGCCAGCAGCGTAGAAACAGAGTACAATGAGCAGTTCTTC. The chain uses TRBV9 and TRBJ2-1; no clear D. Germline values: CDR1 SGDLS, CDR2 YYNGEE. V lost 0 bases and J lost 4, with 8 bases in between. CDR3 size: 14 residues.

The gene calls are TRBV30 and TRBJ2-3, with D perhaps TRBD2 (5 bases). Trimming removed 2 bases at V and 4 bases at J, with 16 bases between. Germline V CDR1 and CDR2: GTSNPN, SVGIG (reference sequence). The CDR3 runs to 15 residues. The CDR3 nucleotides read TGTGCCTGGAGTCTTTATGGAGGTTCCGCAGATACGCAGTATTTT. Amino acid sequence: CAWSLYGGSADTQYF.

V is TRBV5-5 and J is TRBJ2-7, with 13 bases identical to TRBD2. Germline V CDR1 and CDR2: SGHKS, YYEKEE (reference sequence). Germline trimming cut 0 bases from V and 1 base from J; bases unmatched to any gene: 1. CDR3 length equals 16 residues. CDR3 amino acids: CASSLATSGRSYEQYF. CDR3 sequence (DNA): TGTGCCAGCAGCTTGGCGACTAGCGGGAGGTCCTACGAGCAGTACTTC.

The chain links TRBV6-5 to TRBJ2-1; D is unclear. This CDR3 is built from 15 residues. Germline V lookup: CDR1 MNHEY, CDR2 SVGAGI. Deletions cut 3 bases from V and 2 bases from J, with 11 bases between. CDR3 DNA sequence: TGTGCCAGCAGTTATACCGAGGCCCCCTACAATGAGCAGTTCTTC. Translating it yields CASSYTEAPYNEQFF.

V usage is TRBV5-1 and J usage is TRBJ2-7; 11 positions match TRBD2. The germline CDR1 and CDR2 sequences are SGHRS and YFSETQ. Losses at the gene ends were 2 bases for V and 3 bases for J; bases not matched to a gene: 22. This CDR3 spans 21 amino acids. CDR3 sequence: CASSFLSQIKGLADLYYEQYF. CDR3 bases: TGCGCCAGCAGCTTTTTATCCCAGATAAAGGGACTAGCGGATTTATACTACGAGCAGTACTTC.

V gene TRBV11-2 combines with J gene TRBJ2-7, with 7 positions matching TRBD2. This CDR3 has 16 residues. With 2 bases clipped from V and 3 bases from J, the junction kept 10 bases outside the gene matches. Germline V gene lookup returns CDR1 SGHAT and CDR2 FQNNGV. The CDR3 spells CASSLSTGLPSYEQYF. CDR3 sequence (DNA): TGTGCCAGCAGCTTATCCACGGGACTACCAAGCTACGAGCAGTACTTC.

The chain links TRBV11-2 to TRBJ2-3; D not certain. Germline CDR1 reads SGHAT; CDR2 reads FQNNGV. The CDR3 spans 17 residues. V lost 1 base and J 0 bases, leaving 14 bases between the germline ends. CDR3 protein: CASSLASPLTSTDTQYF. For the CDR3, the DNA is TGTGCCAGCAGCTTAGCCTCACCACTGACTAGCACAGATACGCAGTATTTT.

The chain recombines TRBV7-2 with TRBJ1-5, with TRBD1 matching 11 bases. The CDR3 runs to 15 residues. Germline-derived CDR1 and CDR2 are SGHTA and FQGNSA. V lost 4 bases and J lost 7; bases outside the gene matches: 6. CDR3 in amino acids: CASSSWTGGWQPQHF. The CDR3 nucleotides are TGTGCCAGCAGCTCCTGGACAGGGGGCTGGCAGCCCCAGCATTTT.

The chain joins TRBV6-1 to TRBJ1-1; no firm D call. Trimming cost V 6 bases and J 1 base, with 12 bases left between them. From germline, CDR1 is MNHNS and CDR2 SASEGT. This CDR3 has 14 residues. CDR3 sequence: CASSGRNGNTEAFF. CDR3 bases: TGTGCCAGCAGCGGGAGGAATGGGAACACTGAAGCTTTCTTT.

The rearrangement links TRBV19 to TRBJ2-7; TRBD2 aligns across 9 bases. The CDR3 sequence is 15 residues long. V trimming: 6 bases; J trimming: 3 bases; junction bases outside the gene matches: 9. CDR1 and CDR2 (germline): LNHDA, SQIVND (reference sequence). The CDR3 protein is CASSSGGSGSYEQYF. The CDR3 nucleotides read TGTGCCAGTAGCTCTGGGGGTAGCGGGAGCTACGAGCAGTACTTC.

The chain uses TRBV5-5 and TRBJ1-4; TRBD1 matches 8 bases. Germline trimming cut 5 bases from V and 3 bases from J; bases unmatched to any gene: 6. This CDR3 is 15 amino acids long. The germline gives CDR1 SGHKS, CDR2 YYEKEE (reference sequence). The CDR3 reads CASSSGQGANEKLFF. CDR3 sequence (DNA): TGTGCCAGCAGTAGTGGACAGGGAGCTAATGAAAAACTGTTTTTT.

The rearrangement joins TRBV27 to TRBJ2-1, with 7 bases fitting TRBD2. The CDR3 has 16 residues. The V segment lost 8 bases and the J segment 5 bases; nucleotides outside the gene matches: 15. From germline, CDR1 is MNHEY and CDR2 SMNVEV (reference sequence). DNA for the CDR3: TGTGCCAGCGTAAACCTAGGCGGGAGCTTCGACAATGAGCAGTTCTTC. Its protein product is CASVNLGGSFDNEQFF.

The chain employs TRBV4-1 and TRBJ1-2, with TRBD1 as a possible D gene (5 bases). The ends were cut back, 4 bases at V and 9 bases at J, with 15 bases in the middle. The CDR3 spans 13 residues. From germline, CDR1 is MGHRA and CDR2 YSYEKL. CDR3 nucleotides: TGCGCCAGCAGCCGCGGCGCGGGGGTACGCTACACCTTC. As protein: CASSRGAGVRYTF.